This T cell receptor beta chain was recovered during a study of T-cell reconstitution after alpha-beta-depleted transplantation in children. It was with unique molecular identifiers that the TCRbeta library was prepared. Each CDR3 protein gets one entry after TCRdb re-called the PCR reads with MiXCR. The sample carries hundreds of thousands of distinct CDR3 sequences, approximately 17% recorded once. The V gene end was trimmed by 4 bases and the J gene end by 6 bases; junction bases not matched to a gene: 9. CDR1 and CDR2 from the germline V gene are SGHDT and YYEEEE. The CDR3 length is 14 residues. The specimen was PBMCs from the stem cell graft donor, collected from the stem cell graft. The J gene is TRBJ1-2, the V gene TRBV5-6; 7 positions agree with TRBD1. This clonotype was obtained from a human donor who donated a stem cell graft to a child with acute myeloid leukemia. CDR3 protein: CASSANRGWNGYTF. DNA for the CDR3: TGTGCCAGCAGCGCGAACAGGGGTTGGAATGGCTACACCTTC.